This TCR beta chain emerged from a study of CD4+ T cells in melanoma. This CDR3 contains 13 residues. Trimming cost V 2 bases and J 5 bases, with 8 bases left between them. Germline V CDR1 and CDR2: SGHRS, YFSETQ. Overall study results and limits: Reportedly, melanoma neoantigen-specific CD4+ T cells showed varied differentiation states.

Note on this clone: Its antigen remains unknown.

Produced via immunoSEQ multiplex PCR; TCRdb's table is partial and in-frame only. The sample contains about 5,700 clones, 55% to 75% of which appear only once. J is TRBJ2-1 and V is TRBV5-1, with no clear D. The receptor comes from a human donor with melanoma. The sequencing sample was made of cells from a culture (not recorded whether cultured in vitro). The CDR3 reads CASSFNSNNEQFF. The CDR3 DNA follows: TGCGCCAGCAGCTTCAACAGTAACAATGAGCAGTTCTTC.